The next 24 T cell receptor beta chains were all read from a single sample in a study of molecular identifiers for immune sequencing clone quantification. In TCRdb, the PCR reads were re-called with MiXCR into one record per CDR3 protein. Seen here are some 320,000 distinct CDR3 sequences, roughly a quarter observed once, and the top ten hold 0.74%. What was sequenced was naive CD8+ T cells from blood, with Jurkat cell RNA spiked in. Subset: FACS-sorted CD8+CD4-CCR7+CD45RA+ naive T cells. The source is a human donor in good health. Some libraries in this study had Jurkat cell RNA spiked in.

This clonotype was picked up many times. J is TRBJ2-7 and V is TRBV20-1; D might be TRBD2 (6 bases). CDR3 length: 15 amino acids. With 3 bases removed from V and 0 bases from J, the gap between germline ends came to 15 bases. The germline gives CDR1 DFQATT, CDR2 SNEGSKA (reference sequence). The CDR3 protein is CSAREGFSSSYEQYF. For the CDR3, the DNA is TGCAGTGCTAGGGAGGGATTCAGTTCCTCCTACGAGCAGTACTTC.

This clonotype was observed a handful of times. The chain recombines TRBV28 with TRBJ2-1; 8 nucleotides match TRBD2. The CDR3 extends over 17 amino acids. The V gene's germline CDR1 is MDHEN and CDR2 SYDVKM. J was trimmed by 7 bases and V by 6 bases; bases with no gene match: 17. CDR3 bases: TGTGCCAGCAGACGATCGGGACTAGAGGGTATGGGGAATGAGCAGTTCTTC. This codes for CASRRSGLEGMGNEQFF.

This clonotype was counted only a few times. This chain links TRBV11-2 with TRBJ1-2; the D gene is possibly TRBD1 (5 bases). V dropped 5 bases and J dropped 3 bases, with 13 bases sitting between them. This CDR3 contains 14 residues. CDR1 SGHAT and CDR2 FQNNGV come from the germline V gene. CDR3 DNA: TGTGCCAGCAGCACAAAGACAGAGTACTATGGCTACACCTTC. Its translation: CASSTKTEYYGYTF.

The rearrangement links TRBV11-2 to TRBJ2-1, with 7 bases lining up with TRBD1. Germline V gene data show CDR1 as SGHAT and CDR2 as FQNNGV. CDR3 length: 13 amino acids. V gave up 5 bases and J gave up 4 bases; unmatched junction bases: 2. CDR3 DNA sequence: TGTGCCAGCAGCAAGGGACAGTACAATGAGCAGTTCTTC. Its protein product is CASSKGQYNEQFF.

This sequence joins TRBV7-9 and TRBJ2-1; D call uncertain. V lost 5 bases to trimming and J lost 1 base, with 18 bases between them. The CDR3 is 17 amino acids. Germline CDR1 SEHNR, CDR2 FQNEAQ (reference sequence). For the CDR3, the DNA is TGTGCCAGCAGCCAAAAAGGTGGCCGAGGTTCCTACAATGAGCAGTTCTTC. Translated: CASSQKGGRGSYNEQFF. Full variable domain (missing parts from reference TRBV7-9 and TRBJ2-1): DTGVSQNPRHKITKRGQNVTFRCDPISEHNRLYWYRQTLGQGPEFLTYFQNEAQLEKSRLLSDRFSAERPKGSFSTLEIQRTEQGDSAMYLCASSQKGGRGSYNEQFFGPGTRLTVL.

The rearrangement uses TRBV7-6 and TRBJ2-5; possible D gene TRBD2, 5 bases. CDR3 length: 13 amino acids. Trimming stripped 4 bases from V and 5 bases from J, with 11 bases between. Per germline, CDR1 SGHVS and CDR2 FNYEAQ. The CDR3 DNA sequence: TGTGCCAGCAGCTCCGTCCGGGGTGAGACCCAGTACTTC. Amino acid sequence: CASSSVRGETQYF.

For this clonotype: Given a much more abundant clone one base away, this may be a read error. The chain joins TRBV7-9 to TRBJ2-3, with TRBD2 identical over 9 bases. CDR3 length: 15 amino acids. The trim removed 5 bases at V and 4 bases at J, leaving 7 bases unmatched. CDR1 SEHNR and CDR2 FQNEAQ come from the germline V gene (reference sequence). The DNA for the CDR3 is TGTGCCAGCAGCGGGCCTAGCGGGGTAGCAGATACGCAGTATTTT. It is translated as CASSGPSGVADTQYF.

This clonotype was seen a few times. The chain has TRBV4-1 and TRBJ2-3, with 7 nucleotides matching TRBD2. The germline CDR1 and CDR2 sequences are MGHRA and YSYEKL. V was clipped by 1 base and J by 0 bases; unmatched bases: 7. The CDR3 spans 17 residues. The CDR3 protein is CASSQGLLAASTDTQYF. CDR3 coding DNA: TGCGCCAGCAGCCAAGGACTTCTAGCGGCGAGCACAGATACGCAGTATTTT.

This clonotype was seen many times. The V call is TRBV5-6, the J call TRBJ1-1; 7 nucleotides align to TRBD1. J gave up 9 bases and V 0 bases, and 5 bases lay outside the gene matches. This CDR3 region has 13 residues. CDR1 and CDR2 from the germline V gene are SGHDT and YYEEEE. The DNA of the CDR3 is TGTGCCAGCAGCTTGGGACAGGGCACCCAAGCTTTCTTT. Amino acid sequence: CASSLGQGTQAFF. Complete variable domain (other parts from reference TRBV5-6 and TRBJ1-1): DAGVTQSPTHLIKTRGQQVTLRCSPKSGHDTVSWYQQALGQGPQFIFQYYEEEERQRGNFPDRFSGHQFPNYSSELNVNALLLGDSALYLCASSLGQGTQAFFGQGTRLTVV.

This clonotype was found many times. The V call is TRBV2, the J call TRBJ2-1; D is uncertain. This CDR3 has 14 residues. Germline CDR1 reads SNHLY; CDR2 reads FYNNEI. The V gene lost 6 bases and the J gene lost 8 bases, with 17 bases spanning the gap. The CDR3 nucleotides are TGTGCCAGCAGAGACCTGCCAGTTCAGGATGAGCAGTTCTTC. Translated: CASRDLPVQDEQFF.

This clonotype was seen a handful of times. This chain joins TRBV20-1 and TRBJ2-7; D is perhaps TRBD2 (6 bases). V gave up 3 bases and J gave up 4 bases, with 22 bases separating them. CDR1 and CDR2 (germline): DFQATT, SNEGSKA (reference sequence). The CDR3 contains 16 residues. CDR3 in amino acids: CSASRSAGLASYEQYF. CDR3 nucleotide sequence: TGCAGTGCTAGCCGGAGCGCGGGGCTAGCTAGTTACGAGCAGTACTTC.

In this sample, this clonotype turned up many times. The chain employs TRBV4-2 and TRBJ2-7, with TRBD2 as a possible D gene (5 bases). This CDR3 contains 13 residues. V was trimmed by 10 bases and J by 2 bases, leaving 15 bases between them. The V gene's germline CDR1 is LGHNA and CDR2 YNFKEQ. The DNA for the CDR3 is TGTGCCACCTCGGGGTCAATCCCCTACGAGCAGTACTTC. This encodes CATSGSIPYEQYF.

A note on this clonotype: A much larger clone differs from this one at a single base, so this may be a read error. The final CDR3 position lacks the conserved phenylalanine or tryptophan, pointing to a likely read error. The CDR3 region has the DNA TGTGCCAGCAGCCAAGAGCTGGGTGAGCAGTTCATC. Translation: CASSQELGEQFI. The gene calls are TRBV4-2 and TRBJ2-1; the D is unclear. The CDR3 extends over 12 amino acids. The germline CDR1 and CDR2 sequences are LGHNA and YNFKEQ. The V and J ends lost 0 bases and 9 bases respectively, with 6 bases between them.

The sample holds many counts of this clonotype. The chain has TRBV5-6 and TRBJ2-7; D is possibly TRBD1 (5 bases). The V end lost 0 bases, the J end lost 9 bases, and 10 bases lay between the germline ends. The CDR3 is 12 amino acids. In germline, CDR1 is SGHDT, CDR2 YYEEEE. The CDR3 bases are TGTGCCAGCAGCTTGGAAGGGGCGAGGCAGTACTTC. This encodes CASSLEGARQYF.

This clonotype came up a few times. The CDR3 here is CASSTAGIYEQYF. The CDR3 region has the DNA TGTGCCAGCAGTACAGCGGGAATCTACGAGCAGTACTTC. The chain recombines TRBV27 with TRBJ2-7; 7 nucleotides match TRBD2. The CDR3 spans 13 residues. Germline values: CDR1 MNHEY, CDR2 SMNVEV (reference sequence). V shed 5 bases and J 3 bases; nucleotides not matched to a gene: 4.

This clonotype was picked up a small number of times. This chain links TRBV11-2 with TRBJ2-6; perhaps TRBD1 as D (5 bases). Between the trimmed V and J ends, which lost 5 bases and 4 bases, there was a span of 12 bases. This CDR3 is 15 amino acids long. Germline V lookup: CDR1 SGHAT, CDR2 FQNNGV. The CDR3 loop is CASSVQADGANVLTF. CDR3 DNA: TGTGCCAGCAGCGTACAGGCGGACGGGGCCAACGTCCTGACTTTC.

This clonotype was counted many times. The chain joins TRBV4-1 to TRBJ2-2, with a possible D match to TRBD1 (5 bases). Germline loops: CDR1 MGHRA, CDR2 YSYEKL. The CDR3 is 13 residues long. V was trimmed by 0 bases and J by 10 bases, leaving 9 bases between them. The CDR3, as DNA: TGCGCCAGCAGCCAAGACAGGGTCTCGGAGCTGTTTTTT. Residues: CASSQDRVSELFF.

At least ten counts were recorded for this clonotype. This rearrangement joins TRBV29-1 to TRBJ1-3; no clear D. Germline V gene sequence: CDR1 SQVTM, CDR2 ANQGSEA. V was trimmed by 4 bases and J by 0 bases, leaving 10 bases between them. This CDR3 is built from 14 residues. The CDR3 region is CSVGDTISGNTIYF. The DNA for the CDR3 is TGCAGCGTTGGAGACACGATCTCTGGAAACACCATATATTTT.

As to this clonotype: Possible read error: a much larger clone is one base away. Because it lacks the conserved phenylalanine or tryptophan at the end, this CDR3 is likely a read error. The genes are TRBV7-6 and TRBJ2-3, with TRBD1 matching 9 bases. Germline loops: CDR1 SGHVS, CDR2 FNYEAQ. There are 16 residues in the CDR3. The V segment lost 9 bases and the J segment 6 bases; nucleotides outside the gene matches: 16. Written as DNA, the CDR3 is TGTGCCAGTCTCCCCCCGGGACAGGGTTTAGCGGATACGCAGTATCTT. This sequence encodes CASLPPGQGLADTQYL.

Points on this clonotype: Just one base apart from a much larger clone, this may be a read error. This sequence joins TRBV5-6 and TRBJ2-7; D is uncertain. CDR3 length equals 13 residues. Germline CDR1 reads SGHDT; CDR2 reads YYEEEE. This CDR3 is CVSSLRYSYEQYF. Here the CDR3 DNA reads TGTGTCAGCAGCTTGCGGTACTCCTACGAGCAGTACTTC.

The J gene is TRBJ2-7, the V gene TRBV20-1; TRBD2 agrees at 13 bases. Germline V gene sequence: CDR1 DFQATT, CDR2 SNEGSKA (reference sequence). With V trimmed by 5 bases and J by 5 bases, 9 bases remained unmatched. This CDR3 is 15 amino acids long. This CDR3 is CSASGTSGARDEQYF. CDR3 coding DNA: TGCAGTGCTTCCGGGACTAGCGGGGCTCGGGACGAGCAGTACTTC.

This rearrangement joins TRBV19 to TRBJ2-3; 11 positions match TRBD2. Germline V gene lookup returns CDR1 LNHDA and CDR2 SQIVND (reference sequence). CDR3 length: 16 residues. V lost 4 bases and J lost 1; bases outside the gene matches: 4. CDR3 DNA: TGTGCCAGTAGTAACCTAGCGGGAGGAGGCACAGATACGCAGTATTTT. It translates to CASSNLAGGGTDTQYF.

The chain combines TRBV25-1 with TRBJ2-5; the match to TRBD2 covers 7 bases. Germline V gives CDR1 MGHDK, CDR2 SYGVNS. The junction had 2 bases not matched to a gene; V was cut back by 1 base and J by 0 bases. The CDR3 length is 15 residues. The CDR3 region is CASSESGGYQETQYF. CDR3 nucleotides: TGTGCCAGCAGTGAATCCGGGGGGTACCAAGAGACCCAGTACTTC.

This chain joins TRBV6-1 and TRBJ2-5; D is unclear. Germline loops: CDR1 MNHNS, CDR2 SASEGT. The CDR3 runs 13 residues. The V end lost 3 bases, the J end lost 7 bases, and 12 bases lay between the germline ends. The CDR3 here is CASSDSTSWTQYF. CDR3 coding DNA: TGTGCCAGCAGTGATTCGACATCTTGGACCCAGTACTTC.